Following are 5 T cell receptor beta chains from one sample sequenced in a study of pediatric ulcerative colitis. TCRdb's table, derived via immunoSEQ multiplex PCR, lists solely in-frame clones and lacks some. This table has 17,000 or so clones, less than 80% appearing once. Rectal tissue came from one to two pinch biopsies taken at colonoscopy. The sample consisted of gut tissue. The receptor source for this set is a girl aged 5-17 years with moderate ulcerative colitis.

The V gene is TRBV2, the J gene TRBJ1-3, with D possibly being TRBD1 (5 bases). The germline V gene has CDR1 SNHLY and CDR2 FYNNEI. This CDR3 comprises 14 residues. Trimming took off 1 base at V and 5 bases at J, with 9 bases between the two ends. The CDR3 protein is CASSEGGGRNTIYF. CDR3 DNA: TGTGCCAGCAGTGAAGGTGGGGGGAGAAACACCATATATTTT.

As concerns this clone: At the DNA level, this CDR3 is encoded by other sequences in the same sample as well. Written as DNA, the CDR3 is TGTGCCAGCACCAGGGAAGGGAACACTGAAGCTTTCTTT. This gives the protein CASTREGNTEAFF. The rearrangement links TRBV6-1 to TRBJ1-1; weak D call: TRBD1 (5 bases). The CDR3 extends over 13 amino acids. CDR1 is MNHNS, CDR2 SASEGT, per germline. V lost 7 bases to trimming and J lost 1 base, with 10 bases between them.

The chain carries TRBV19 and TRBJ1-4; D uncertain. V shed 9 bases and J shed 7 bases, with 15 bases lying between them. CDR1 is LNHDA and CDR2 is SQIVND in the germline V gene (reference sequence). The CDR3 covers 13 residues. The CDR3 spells CASRQRDFEKLFF. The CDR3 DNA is TGTGCCAGCCGGCAGCGGGATTTTGAAAAACTGTTTTTT.

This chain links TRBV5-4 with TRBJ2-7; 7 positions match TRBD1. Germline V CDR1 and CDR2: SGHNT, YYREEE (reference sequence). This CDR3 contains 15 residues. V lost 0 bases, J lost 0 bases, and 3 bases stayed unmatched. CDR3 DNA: TGTGCCAGCAGCTTGGGAAAGGGGGCCTCCTACGAGCAGTACTTC. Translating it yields CASSLGKGASYEQYF. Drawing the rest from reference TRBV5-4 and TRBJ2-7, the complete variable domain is ETGVTQSPTHLIKTRGQQVTLRCSSQSGHNTVSWYQQALGQGPQFIFQYYREEENGRGNFPPRFSGLQFPNYSSELNVNALELDDSALYLCASSLGKGASYEQYFGPGTRLTVT.

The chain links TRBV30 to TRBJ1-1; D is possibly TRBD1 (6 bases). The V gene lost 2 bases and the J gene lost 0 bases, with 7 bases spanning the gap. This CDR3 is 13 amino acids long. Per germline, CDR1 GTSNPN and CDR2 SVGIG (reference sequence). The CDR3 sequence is CAWSSGVNTEAFF. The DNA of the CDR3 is TGTGCCTGGAGTTCAGGGGTGAACACTGAAGCTTTCTTT.